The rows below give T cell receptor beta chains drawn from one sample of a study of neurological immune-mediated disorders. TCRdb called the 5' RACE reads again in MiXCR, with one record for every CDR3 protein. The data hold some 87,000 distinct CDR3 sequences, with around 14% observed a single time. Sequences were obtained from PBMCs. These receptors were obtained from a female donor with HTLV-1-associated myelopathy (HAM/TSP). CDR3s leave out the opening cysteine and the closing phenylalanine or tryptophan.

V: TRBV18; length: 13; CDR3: ASSPPQRSNTEAF
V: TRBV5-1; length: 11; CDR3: ASSSTRGYEQY
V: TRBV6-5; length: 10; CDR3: ASSATTYEQY
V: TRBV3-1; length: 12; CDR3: ASGRDPPMYEQY
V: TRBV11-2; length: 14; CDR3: ASSLEVVAFQETQY
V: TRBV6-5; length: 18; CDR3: ASSYSIGGWLAPPPDTQY
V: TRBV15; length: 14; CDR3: ATSGRQGWSKNIQY
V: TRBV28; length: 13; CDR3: ASSLSNFANQPQH
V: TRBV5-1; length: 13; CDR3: ASSLGGVSSYEQY
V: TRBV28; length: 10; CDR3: ASSPTSITQY
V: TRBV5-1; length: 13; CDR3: ASSLAQTITDTQY
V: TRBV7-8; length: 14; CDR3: ASSSETSPPTYEQF
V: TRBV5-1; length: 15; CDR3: ASSYQTGPTLYNEQF
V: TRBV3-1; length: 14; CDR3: ASSQWGQGNHQPQH
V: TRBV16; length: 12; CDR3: ASSLSGTSNEQF
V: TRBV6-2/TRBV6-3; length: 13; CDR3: AALPGTTMSAEAF
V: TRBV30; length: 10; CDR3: AWSLSGNTIY
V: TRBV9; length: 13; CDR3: ASSVGTGGRGAQY
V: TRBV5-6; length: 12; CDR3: ASTPRGQVYEQY
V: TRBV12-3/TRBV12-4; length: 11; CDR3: ASRHLVGNTIY
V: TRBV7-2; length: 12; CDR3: ASSPTRGAYEQY
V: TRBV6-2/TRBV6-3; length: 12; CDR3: ASSYAGAITPLH
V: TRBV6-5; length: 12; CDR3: ASSRDGYSYEQY
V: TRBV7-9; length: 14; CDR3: ANSAIGGMISGELF
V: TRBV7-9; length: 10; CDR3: ASSLGVGEQY
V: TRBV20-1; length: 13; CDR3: SARDMAGATYEQY
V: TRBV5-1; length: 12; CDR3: ASSTTWRPYEQY
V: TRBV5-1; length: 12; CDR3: ASSVISGGTEAF
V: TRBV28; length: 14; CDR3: ASTSTGTRNTGELF
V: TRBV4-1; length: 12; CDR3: ASSQDWAYNEQF
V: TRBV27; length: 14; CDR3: ASSLEGTGTSSPLH
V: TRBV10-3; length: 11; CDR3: AISGQGKETQY
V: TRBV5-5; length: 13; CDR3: ASSLTGGLRSEAF
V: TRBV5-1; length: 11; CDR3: ASSFGRGSIQY
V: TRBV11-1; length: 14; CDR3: ASSVAWGDSYNEQF
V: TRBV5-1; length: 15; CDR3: ASRPSGPGGNSYEQY
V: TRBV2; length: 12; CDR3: ASRMGHGDGELF
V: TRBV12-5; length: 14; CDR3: ASGPTSGLFENEQF
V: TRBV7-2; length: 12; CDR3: ACSFGGLTDTQY
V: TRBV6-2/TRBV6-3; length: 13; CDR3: ASSYRSVGPYEQY
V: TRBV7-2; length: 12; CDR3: ASSLGNQGYEQF
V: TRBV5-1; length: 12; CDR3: ASSKEGLTDTQY
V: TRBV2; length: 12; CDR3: ASRGRVQADTQY
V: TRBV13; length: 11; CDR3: ASSLVSTDTQY
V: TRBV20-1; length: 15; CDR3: SARARWTGGGTDTQY
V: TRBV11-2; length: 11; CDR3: ASSADFRDRQN
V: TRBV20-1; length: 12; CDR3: SARGDGRYNEQF